The present entry profiles one T cell receptor (beta chain) with its context. This entry is derived from a study of shared clonotypes between healthy human individuals. The naive CD8 population came from CD45RO-negative cells selected for CCR7, without terminally differentiated effector memory CD45RA+ cells. There were only Caucasian adults among the donors, and all lived in Nashville, Tennessee. This CDR3 spans 14 amino acids. CDR1 is LNHNV, CDR2 YYDKDF, per germline (reference sequence). V was trimmed by 5 bases and J by 3 bases, leaving 13 bases between them. Generated by immunoSEQ multiplex PCR, the TCRdb table keeps only in-frame clones and is missing some. The sample comprises 800,000 or so clones, 90% to 97% of which are singletons, and under 0.3% rests with the top ten.

Sequenced: naive CD8+ T cells sorted from blood. The V call is TRBV15, the J call TRBJ1-1, with a tentative D call TRBD1 (6 bases). This receptor was obtained from a young man in good health. The CDR3 region is CATSLGHLDTEAFF. In nucleotides, the CDR3 is TGTGCCACCAGCCTGGGACATTTGGACACTGAAGCTTTCTTT.